The 26 T cell receptor beta chains below come from one sample, sequenced in a study of OX40 agonist ivuxolimab in advanced cancers. Generated by immunoSEQ multiplex PCR, the TCRdb table keeps only in-frame clones and is missing some. The sample records about 90,000 clones, about 90% being singletons. The specimen comprised CD4+ or CD8+ T cells sorted from blood, sampled in a trial of the OX40 agonist ivuxolimab. The source of these receptors is an adult with an advanced solid tumor such as melanoma, head and neck, liver or kidney cancer.

The CDR3 nucleotides are TGCGCCAGCAGCACTGGGACAATGATTGAAAAACTGTTTTTT. As protein: CASSTGTMIEKLFF. The chain joins TRBV5-1 to TRBJ1-4, with D possibly matching TRBD1 (6 bases). Germline lookup yields CDR1 SGHRS and CDR2 YFSETQ. The ends were cut back, 4 bases at V and 7 bases at J, with 14 bases in the middle. The CDR3 runs to 14 residues.

As to this clone: It is unclear where the CDR3 begins or ends on the DNA, so no DNA is shown, and the CDR3 is as TCRdb lists it. J is TRBJ2-2 and V is TRBV30; the table's D call TRBD2 went unverified against the DNA. Germline loops: CDR1 GTSNPN, CDR2 SVGIG (reference sequence). The CDR3 is 13 amino acids long, termini counted. The CDR3 is CAWNHFGAGELFF.

This clone has just one count. The chain carries TRBV19 and TRBJ2-5; 9 bases fit TRBD1. The V gene's germline CDR1 is LNHDA and CDR2 SQIVND (reference sequence). This CDR3 has 15 residues. Unmatched junction bases numbered 11, after V lost 7 bases and J lost 5 bases. In DNA, the CDR3 is TGTGCCAGTAATACAGGGGGCGGGGGTTTGGAGACCCAGTACTTC. Translated: CASNTGGGGLETQYF.

The chain employs TRBV7-8 and TRBJ2-1; TRBD1 matches at 9 bases. Germline CDR1 is SGHVS and CDR2 is FQNEAQ. V shed 5 bases, J shed 8 bases, and the junction held 7 bases outside the gene matches. The CDR3 extends over 14 amino acids. Here the CDR3 reads CASSLTGTGYEQFF. The CDR3 nucleotides are TGTGCCAGCAGCCTTACCGGGACAGGGTATGAGCAGTTCTTC. Combining the CDR3 with reference TRBV7-8 and TRBJ2-1 gives the whole variable domain GAGVSQSPRYKVAKRGQDVALRCDPISGHVSLFWYQQALGQGPEFLTYFQNEAQLDKSGLPSDRFFAERPEGSVSTLKIQRTQQEDSAVYLCASSLTGTGYEQFFGPGTRLTVL.

J is TRBJ2-2 and V is TRBV30; D unclear. Germline assignment: CDR1 GTSNPN and CDR2 SVGIG (reference sequence). The V end lost 0 bases, the J end lost 6 bases, and 20 bases lay between the germline ends. This CDR3 is built from 17 residues. In DNA form, the CDR3 reads TGTGCCTGGAGTGTTGGGCTAGATCTTAGTCTGGCCGGGGAGCTGTTTTTT. Its translation: CAWSVGLDLSLAGELFF.

V and J are TRBV18 and TRBJ2-7; no firm D call. Germline CDR1 and CDR2: KGHSH and LQKENI. This CDR3 comprises 13 residues. The V gene lost 0 bases and the J gene lost 4 bases, with 7 bases spanning the gap. The CDR3 loop is CASSPPNSYEQYF. The CDR3 DNA reads as TGTGCCAGCTCACCACCGAACAGTTACGAGCAGTACTTC.

The rearrangement links TRBV19 to TRBJ2-3, with D uncertain. V dropped 6 bases and J dropped 6 bases, with 7 bases sitting between them. This CDR3 has 11 amino acids. The V gene's germline CDR1 is LNHDA and CDR2 SQIVND (reference sequence). The CDR3 nucleotides are TGTGCCAGTAGCCTGGTGGATACGCAGTATTTT. Translated, it gives CASSLVDTQYF.

The genes are TRBV6-6 and TRBJ1-1; TRBD1 aligns across 7 bases. V shed 8 bases, J shed 3 bases, and the junction held 9 bases outside the gene matches. CDR1 MNHNY and CDR2 SVGAGI come from the germline V gene (reference sequence). The CDR3 covers 14 residues. CDR3 in DNA: TGTGCCAGCTTACAGGGGATCCCGGACACTGAAGCTTTCTTT. Protein: CASLQGIPDTEAFF.

The chain links TRBV6-1 to TRBJ2-6; D not resolved. This CDR3 comprises 19 residues. V dropped 2 bases and J dropped 0 bases, with 17 bases sitting between them. Germline CDR1 is MNHNS and CDR2 is SASEGT. CDR3 nucleotides: TGTGCCAGCAGTGAAAGGAGCAACGGATTTAGCTCTGGGGCCAACGTCCTGACTTTC. This sequence encodes CASSERSNGFSSGANVLTF.

The chain recombines TRBV10-3 with TRBJ2-7, with 8 bases identical to TRBD2. CDR1 and CDR2 from the germline V gene are ENHRY and SYGVKD. The junction had 9 bases not matched to a gene; V was cut back by 6 bases and J by 2 bases. This CDR3 comprises 15 residues. CDR3 protein: CAIRPRGGDTYEQYF. In nucleotides, the CDR3 is TGTGCCATCAGACCCCGGGGGGGGGACACCTACGAGCAGTACTTC.

This clone was detected only once. This sequence joins TRBV5-1 and TRBJ2-7, with TRBD1 matching over 9 bases. Germline CDR1 SGHRS, CDR2 YFSETQ. Unmatched junction bases numbered 5, after V lost 5 bases and J lost 2 bases. This CDR3 is built from 14 residues. Written as DNA, the CDR3 is TGCGCCAGCAGGGGGGGGACAGGGACCTACGAGCAGTACTTC. Translated: CASRGGTGTYEQYF. The full variable domain, in which reference TRBV5-1 and TRBJ2-7 provide the parts outside the CDR3, is KAGVTQTPRYLIKTRGQQVTLSCSPISGHRSVSWYQQTPGQGLQFLFEYFSETQRNKGNFPGRFSGRQFSNSRSEMNVSTLELGDSALYLCASRGGTGTYEQYFGPGTRLTVT.

The rearrangement links TRBV19 to TRBJ1-5; the D gene is possibly TRBD1 (5 bases). The length of the CDR3 is 16 residues. Germline CDR1 and CDR2: LNHDA and SQIVND (reference sequence). The ends were cut back, 6 bases at V and 2 bases at J, with 17 bases in the middle. For the CDR3, the DNA is TGTGCCAGTAGCCAGGAGTGGGGGGTTGGCAATCAGCCCCAGCATTTT. As protein: CASSQEWGVGNQPQHF.

The V gene is TRBV7-6, the J gene TRBJ2-2, with 9 bases lining up with TRBD2. V lost 6 bases, J lost 4 bases, and 6 bases stayed unmatched. The CDR3 is 15 amino acids. The germline V gene has CDR1 SGHVS and CDR2 FNYEAQ. CDR3 in DNA: TGTGCCAGCAGAGTTAGCGGGAGTGGCACCGGGGAGCTGTTTTTT. Translated: CASRVSGSGTGELFF. Combining the CDR3 with reference TRBV7-6 and TRBJ2-2 gives the whole variable domain GAGVSQSPRYKVTKRGQDVALRCDPISGHVSLYWYRQALGQGPEFLTYFNYEAQQDKSGLPNDRFSAERPEGSISTLTIQRTEQRDSAMYRCASRVSGSGTGELFFGEGSRLTVL.

The chain employs TRBV7-9 and TRBJ2-7; D might be TRBD2 (5 bases). Per germline, CDR1 SEHNR and CDR2 FQNEAQ (reference sequence). V was cut by 5 bases and J by 7 bases, with 15 bases left in between. The CDR3 totals 13 residues. The CDR3 region is CASSLRGLGEQYF. The CDR3 region has the DNA TGTGCCAGCAGCCTCCGGGGTCTGGGTGAGCAGTACTTC. The full variable domain, rest sourced from reference TRBV7-9 and TRBJ2-7, is DTGVSQNPRHKITKRGQNVTFRCDPISEHNRLYWYRQTLGQGPEFLTYFQNEAQLEKSRLLSDRFSAERPKGSFSTLEIQRTEQGDSAMYLCASSLRGLGEQYFGPGTRLTVT.

This sequence joins TRBV30 and TRBJ2-5; D gene ambiguous. Trimming pared 5 bases from V and 5 bases from J, leaving 15 bases between. Per the germline V gene, CDR1 is GTSNPN and CDR2 is SVGIG (reference sequence). The CDR3 length is 13 residues. The chain's CDR3 is CAWAGTLEETQYF. The DNA of the CDR3 is TGTGCCTGGGCCGGAACCCTCGAGGAGACCCAGTACTTC.

The CDR3 DNA is TGTGCCAGCAGTGGGCCGGGACAGGGAAACACCATATATTTT. Translation: CASSGPGQGNTIYF. J is TRBJ1-3 and V is TRBV28, with 7 positions matching TRBD1. This CDR3 region has 14 residues. Per the germline V gene, CDR1 is MDHEN and CDR2 is SYDVKM. V was pared by 5 bases and J by 4 bases, with 5 bases of the junction left unmatched. Supplemented by reference TRBV28 and TRBJ1-3, the full variable domain reads DVKVTQSSRYLVKRTGEKVFLECVQDMDHENMFWYRQDPGLGLRLIYFSYDVKMKEKGDIPEGYSVSREKKERFSLILESASTNQTSMYLCASSGPGQGNTIYFGEGSWLTVV.

The CDR3, as DNA: TGTGCCTGGAGGGACACAGGGGGTAGAGGCTACACCTTC. This translates into CAWRDTGGRGYTF. The chain links TRBV30 to TRBJ1-2, with 8 bases matching TRBD1. The CDR3 has 13 residues. The germline CDR1 and CDR2 sequences are GTSNPN and SVGIG (reference sequence). The junction had 8 bases not matched to a gene; V was cut back by 3 bases and J by 8 bases.

The V gene is TRBV28, the J gene TRBJ2-7; tentative D call: TRBD1 (6 bases). This CDR3 has 14 residues. Trimming pared 8 bases from V and 1 base from J, leaving 15 bases between. Germline assignment: CDR1 MDHEN and CDR2 SYDVKM. CDR3 bases: TGTGCCAGCCTAGGGCTAGGGGGATCCTACGAGCAGTACTTC. Translation gives CASLGLGGSYEQYF.

V is TRBV6-5 and J is TRBJ1-5, with D perhaps TRBD1 (5 bases). This CDR3 has 13 residues. V was trimmed by 6 bases and J by 6 bases, leaving 12 bases between them. From germline, CDR1 is MNHEY and CDR2 SVGAGI. The CDR3 coding sequence is TGTGCCAGCAGCCGTCCCGGGGGTCAGCCCCAGCATTTT. Translation: CASSRPGGQPQHF.

The chain has TRBV11-2 and TRBJ1-2; D is undetermined. Trimming pared 3 bases from V and 8 bases from J, leaving 13 bases between. The germline V gene encodes CDR1 SGHAT and CDR2 FQNNGV. The CDR3 is 13 amino acids. The CDR3 nucleotides are TGTGCCAGCAGCTTCGGGAGGACGAGGGGCTACACCTTC. Translation: CASSFGRTRGYTF.

The chain combines TRBV7-2 with TRBJ1-3; D might be TRBD1 (5 bases). CDR1 and CDR2 from the germline V gene are SGHTA and FQGNSA. The CDR3 spans 14 residues. Between the trimmed V and J ends, which lost 1 base and 4 bases, there was a span of 8 bases. The CDR3 is CASSLGGTGNTIYF. In nucleotides, the CDR3 is TGTGCCAGCAGCTTAGGGGGGACCGGAAACACCATATATTTT.

The chain combines TRBV7-2 with TRBJ2-3; D is unclear. This CDR3 is 13 amino acids long. V was shortened by 2 bases and J by 1 base, with 4 bases between the two germline ends. The germline V gene has CDR1 SGHTA and CDR2 FQGNSA. This CDR3 reads CASSLRRTDTQYF. The CDR3 DNA reads TGTGCCAGCAGCTTAAGACGCACAGATACGCAGTATTTT.

The chain uses TRBV4-1 and TRBJ1-5; TRBD1 might be the D (6 bases). V was pared by 0 bases and J by 1 base, with 19 bases between. Germline-derived CDR1 and CDR2 are MGHRA and YSYEKL. The CDR3 is made up of 19 amino acids. The CDR3 DNA reads TGCGCCAGCAGCCAAGAAGGCAGGGGACGGGGGTCCAGCAATCAGCCCCAGCATTTT. It translates to CASSQEGRGRGSSNQPQHF.

This clone was seen once. The CDR3 nucleotides read TGTGCCAGCAGTGAAGCGAGCGGGAGGGCCAGCGATGAGCAGTTCTTC. Translated, it gives CASSEASGRASDEQFF. The gene calls are TRBV6-1 and TRBJ2-1; the match to TRBD2 covers 10 bases. CDR1 and CDR2 from the germline V gene are MNHNS and SASEGT. This CDR3 has 16 amino acids. Losses at the gene ends were 0 bases for V and 8 bases for J; bases not matched to a gene: 7.

This chain links TRBV20-1 with TRBJ2-1, with D unresolved. The length of the CDR3 is 11 residues. The ends were cut back, 4 bases at V and 4 bases at J, with 5 bases in the middle. CDR1 is DFQATT, CDR2 SNEGSKA, per germline (reference sequence). The DNA of the CDR3 is TGCAGTGCTACCCAATACAATGAGCAGTTCTTC. It codes for CSATQYNEQFF.

This chain joins TRBV7-2 and TRBJ2-1; 9 nucleotides agree with TRBD2. CDR3 length: 16 residues. The V and J ends lost 6 bases and 2 bases, in that order; junction bases with no gene match: 8. From germline, CDR1 is SGHTA and CDR2 FQGNSA. The CDR3 reads CASRGQAGGAYNEQFF. Here the CDR3 DNA reads TGTGCCAGCAGAGGGCAGGCGGGAGGGGCCTACAATGAGCAGTTCTTC.